The 2 T cell receptor beta chains reported below all come from one sample, sequenced in a study of chemoradiotherapy in HPV16-positive cancers. Some clones are missing from TCRdb's copy, which holds only in-frame ones; the method was immunoSEQ multiplex PCR. This sample has 1,500 to 2,500 clones, with roughly four fifths found just once. The sequenced sample was tumor tissue, obtained from a patient who underwent chemoradiotherapy. The receptor set was obtained from a human donor with HPV-associated anogenital cancer.

This clone was seen more than once but under ten times. This chain uses TRBV5-8 with TRBJ1-1, with no clear D. In germline, CDR1 is SGHTS, CDR2 YDEGEE. The length of the CDR3 is 13 residues. V shed 7 bases and J shed 1 base, with 11 bases lying between them. Written as DNA, the CDR3 is TGTGCCAGCCGAAAGTCGGAGAACACTGAAGCTTTCTTT. Translating gives CASRKSENTEAFF.

The chain carries TRBV19 and TRBJ2-2, with a weak D call TRBD2 (5 bases). V was pared by 3 bases and J by 12 bases, with 17 bases between. There are 14 residues in the CDR3. Germline V CDR1 and CDR2: LNHDA, SQIVND (reference sequence). Written as DNA, the CDR3 is TGTGCCAGTAGTATCCCACAAGTACCGGGGAAGCTGTTTTTT. The encoded protein is CASSIPQVPGKLFF.